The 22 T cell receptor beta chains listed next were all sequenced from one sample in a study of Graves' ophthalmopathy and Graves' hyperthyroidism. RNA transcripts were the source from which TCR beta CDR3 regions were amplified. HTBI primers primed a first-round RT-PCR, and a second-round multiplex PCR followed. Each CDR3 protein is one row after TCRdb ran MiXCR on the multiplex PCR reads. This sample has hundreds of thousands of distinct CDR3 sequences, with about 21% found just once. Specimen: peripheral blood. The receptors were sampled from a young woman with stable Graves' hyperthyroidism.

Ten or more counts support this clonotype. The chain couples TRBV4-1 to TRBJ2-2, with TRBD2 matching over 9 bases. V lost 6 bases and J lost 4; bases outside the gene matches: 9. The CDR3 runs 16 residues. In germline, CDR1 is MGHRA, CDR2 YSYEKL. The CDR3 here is CASRKPGLASTGELFF. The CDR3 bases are TGCGCCAGCAGAAAACCGGGACTAGCCTCCACCGGGGAGCTGTTTTTT.

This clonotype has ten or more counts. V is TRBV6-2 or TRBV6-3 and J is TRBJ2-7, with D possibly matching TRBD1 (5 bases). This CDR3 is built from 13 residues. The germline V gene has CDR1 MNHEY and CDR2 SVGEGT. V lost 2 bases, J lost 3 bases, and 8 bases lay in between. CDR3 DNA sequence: TGTGCCAGCAGTTACAGGGGATACTACGAGCAGTACTTC. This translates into CASSYRGYYEQYF.

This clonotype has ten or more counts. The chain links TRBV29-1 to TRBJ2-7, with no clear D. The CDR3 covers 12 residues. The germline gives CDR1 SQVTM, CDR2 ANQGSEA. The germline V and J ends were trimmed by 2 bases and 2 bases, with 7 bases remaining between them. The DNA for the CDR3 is TGCAGCGTTGAAAGTCAGGCCTACGAGCAGTACTTC. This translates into CSVESQAYEQYF.

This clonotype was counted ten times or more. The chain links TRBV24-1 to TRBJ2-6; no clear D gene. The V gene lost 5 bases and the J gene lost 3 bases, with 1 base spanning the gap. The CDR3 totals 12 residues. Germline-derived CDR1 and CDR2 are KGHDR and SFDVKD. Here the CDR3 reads CATSVGANVLTF. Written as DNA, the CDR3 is TGTGCCACCAGTGTTGGGGCCAACGTCCTGACTTTC.

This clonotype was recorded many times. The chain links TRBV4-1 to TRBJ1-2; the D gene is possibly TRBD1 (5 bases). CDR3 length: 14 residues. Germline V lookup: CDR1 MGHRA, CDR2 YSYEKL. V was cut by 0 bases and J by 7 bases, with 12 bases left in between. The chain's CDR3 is CASSQEAGLSGYTF. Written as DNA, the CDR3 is TGCGCCAGCAGCCAAGAGGCAGGGTTGTCTGGCTACACCTTC.

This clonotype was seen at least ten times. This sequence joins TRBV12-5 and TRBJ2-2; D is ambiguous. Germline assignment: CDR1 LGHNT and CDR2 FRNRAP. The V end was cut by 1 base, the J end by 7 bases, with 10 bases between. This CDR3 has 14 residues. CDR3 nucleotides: TGTGCTAGTGGTTTGGGCGGTACGATCGGGGAGCTGTTTTTT. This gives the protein CASGLGGTIGELFF.

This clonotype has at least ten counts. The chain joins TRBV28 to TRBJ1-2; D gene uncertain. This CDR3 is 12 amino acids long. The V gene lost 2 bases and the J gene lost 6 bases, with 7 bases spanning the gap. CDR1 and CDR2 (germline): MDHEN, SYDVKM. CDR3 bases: TGTGCCAGCAGTTTAATGGCGGATGGCTACACCTTC. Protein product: CASSLMADGYTF.

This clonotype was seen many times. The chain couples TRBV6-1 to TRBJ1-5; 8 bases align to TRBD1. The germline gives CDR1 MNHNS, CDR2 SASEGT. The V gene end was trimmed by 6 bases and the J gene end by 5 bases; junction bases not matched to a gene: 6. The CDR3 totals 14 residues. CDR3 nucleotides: TGTGCCAGCAGGAAACAGGGGGAGCATCAGCCCCAGCATTTT. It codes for CASRKQGEHQPQHF.

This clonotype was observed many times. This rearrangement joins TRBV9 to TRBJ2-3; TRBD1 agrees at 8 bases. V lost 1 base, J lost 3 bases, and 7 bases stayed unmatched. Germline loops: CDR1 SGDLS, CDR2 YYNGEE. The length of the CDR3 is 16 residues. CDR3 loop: CASSVRTGTFTDTQYF. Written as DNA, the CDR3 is TGTGCCAGCAGCGTAAGGACAGGGACATTTACAGATACGCAGTATTTT.

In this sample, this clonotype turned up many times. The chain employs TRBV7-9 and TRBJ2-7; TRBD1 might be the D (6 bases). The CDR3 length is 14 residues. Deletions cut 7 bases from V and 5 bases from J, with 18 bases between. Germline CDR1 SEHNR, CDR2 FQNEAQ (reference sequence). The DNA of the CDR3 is TGTGCCAGCACTATTCACAGGGCTGGCGACGAGCAGTACTTC. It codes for CASTIHRAGDEQYF. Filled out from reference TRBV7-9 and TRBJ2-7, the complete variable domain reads DTGVSQNPRHKITKRGQNVTFRCDPISEHNRLYWYRQTLGQGPEFLTYFQNEAQLEKSRLLSDRFSAERPKGSFSTLEIQRTEQGDSAMYLCASTIHRAGDEQYFGPGTRLTVT.

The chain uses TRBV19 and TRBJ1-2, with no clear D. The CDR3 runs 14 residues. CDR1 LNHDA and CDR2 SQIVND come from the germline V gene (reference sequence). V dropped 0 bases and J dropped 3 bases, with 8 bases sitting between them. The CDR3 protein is CASSIDNGYYGYTF. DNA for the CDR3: TGTGCCAGTAGTATAGACAACGGGTACTATGGCTACACCTTC.

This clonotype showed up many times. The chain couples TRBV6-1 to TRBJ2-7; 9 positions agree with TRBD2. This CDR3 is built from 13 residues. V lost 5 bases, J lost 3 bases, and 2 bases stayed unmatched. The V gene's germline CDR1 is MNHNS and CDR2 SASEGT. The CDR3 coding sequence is TGTGCCAGCAGTCGGACTAGCGACTACGAGCAGTACTTC. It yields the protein CASSRTSDYEQYF.

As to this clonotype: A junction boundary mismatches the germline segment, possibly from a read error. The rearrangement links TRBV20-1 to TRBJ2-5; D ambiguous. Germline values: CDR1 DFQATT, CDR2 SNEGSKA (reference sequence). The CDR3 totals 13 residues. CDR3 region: CSARATSQGTQYF. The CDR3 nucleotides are TGCAGTGCTAGAGCGACATCCCAAGGGACCCAGTACTTC.

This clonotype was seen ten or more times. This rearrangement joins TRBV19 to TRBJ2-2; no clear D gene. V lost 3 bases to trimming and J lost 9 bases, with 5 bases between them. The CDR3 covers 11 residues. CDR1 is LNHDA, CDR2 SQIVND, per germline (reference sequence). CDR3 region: CASSIRWELFF. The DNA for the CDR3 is TGTGCCAGTAGTATTCGATGGGAGCTGTTTTTT. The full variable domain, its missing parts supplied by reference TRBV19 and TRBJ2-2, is DGGITQSPKYLFRKEGQNVTLSCEQNLNHDAMYWYRQDPGQGLRLIYYSQIVNDFQKGDIAEGYSVSREKKESFPLTVTSAQKNPTAFYLCASSIRWELFFGEGSRLTVL.

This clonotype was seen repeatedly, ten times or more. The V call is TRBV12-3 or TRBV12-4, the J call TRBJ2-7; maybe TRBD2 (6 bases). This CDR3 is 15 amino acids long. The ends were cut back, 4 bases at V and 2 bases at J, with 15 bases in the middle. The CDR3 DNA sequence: TGTGCCAGCAGTTATACGGGGAGGCTGGCCTACGAGCAGTACTTC. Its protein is CASSYTGRLAYEQYF.

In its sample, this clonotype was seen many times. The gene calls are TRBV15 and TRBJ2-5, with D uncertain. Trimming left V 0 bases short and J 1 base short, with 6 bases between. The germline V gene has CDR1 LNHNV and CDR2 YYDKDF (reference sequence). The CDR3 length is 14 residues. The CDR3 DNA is TGTGCCACCAGCAGAGACGGTCCCCAAGAGACCCAGTACTTC. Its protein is CATSRDGPQETQYF.

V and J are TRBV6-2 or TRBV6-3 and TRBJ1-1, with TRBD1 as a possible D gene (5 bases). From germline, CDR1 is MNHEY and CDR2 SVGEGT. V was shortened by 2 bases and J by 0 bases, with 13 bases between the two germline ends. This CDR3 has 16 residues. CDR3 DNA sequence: TGTGCCAGCAGTTACAGGGGTGCGTCTCTGAACACTGAAGCTTTCTTT. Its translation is CASSYRGASLNTEAFF.

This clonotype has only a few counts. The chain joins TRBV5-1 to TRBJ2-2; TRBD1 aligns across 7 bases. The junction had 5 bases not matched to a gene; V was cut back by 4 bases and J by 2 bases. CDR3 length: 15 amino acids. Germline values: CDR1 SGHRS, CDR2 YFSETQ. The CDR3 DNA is TGCGCCAGCAGCCGAGGGACAGTCAACACCGGGGAGCTGTTTTTT. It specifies CASSRGTVNTGELFF.

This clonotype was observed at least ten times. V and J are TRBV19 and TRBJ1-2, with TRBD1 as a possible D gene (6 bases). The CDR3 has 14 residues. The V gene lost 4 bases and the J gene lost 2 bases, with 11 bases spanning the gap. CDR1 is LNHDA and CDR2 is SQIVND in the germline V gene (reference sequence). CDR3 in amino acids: CASSTTGRNYGYTF. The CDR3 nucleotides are TGTGCCAGTAGTACAACAGGGCGGAACTATGGCTACACCTTC.

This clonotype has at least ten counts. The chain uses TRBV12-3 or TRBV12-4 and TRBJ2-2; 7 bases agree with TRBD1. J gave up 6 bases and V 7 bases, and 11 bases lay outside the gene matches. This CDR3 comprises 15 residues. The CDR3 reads CASTHLRQGAGELFF. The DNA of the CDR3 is TGTGCCAGCACTCACCTACGGCAGGGGGCCGGGGAGCTGTTTTTT.

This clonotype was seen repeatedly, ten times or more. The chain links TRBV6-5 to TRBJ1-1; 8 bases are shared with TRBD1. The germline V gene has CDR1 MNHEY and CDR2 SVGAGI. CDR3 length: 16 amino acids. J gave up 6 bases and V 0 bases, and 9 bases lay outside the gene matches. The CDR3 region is CASSYSHGQGVPEAFF. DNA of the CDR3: TGTGCCAGCAGTTACTCCCACGGACAGGGAGTCCCTGAAGCTTTCTTT.

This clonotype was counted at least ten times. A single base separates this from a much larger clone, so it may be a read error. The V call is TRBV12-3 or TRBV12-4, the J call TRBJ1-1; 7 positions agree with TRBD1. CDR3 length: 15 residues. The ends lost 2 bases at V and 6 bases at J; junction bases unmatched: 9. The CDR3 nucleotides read TGTGCCAGCAGTTTAAGGCGGACAGGCGGCGCTGAAGCTTTCTTT. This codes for CASSLRRTGGAEAFF.